The source of this T cell receptor beta chain is a study of monozygotic twins with inflammatory bowel disease. Whole-study results and caveats: A reduction in TCRbeta diversity (inverse Simpson) was seen in IBD patients relative to healthy co-twins.

Details on this clonotype: Its target is unknown.

Germline CDR1 SEHNR, CDR2 FQNEAQ (reference sequence). CDR3 length equals 14 residues. TCRdb re-called the 5' RACE reads, yielding one record per CDR3 amino acid sequence without DNA. Its table lists a few hundred thousand distinct CDR3 sequences. This receptor was identified in a human donor with ulcerative colitis or Crohn's disease, or a healthy co-twin of an affected twin (not recorded which). The chain links TRBV7-9 to TRBJ1-1; TCRdb designates TRBD1, a call that cannot be tested without DNA. The sample was blood. The CDR3 here is CASSFSQQGGVAFF.